This TCR beta chain was sequenced during a study of blood T cell repertoires in COVID-19. Study at large: The analysed material was cDNA or gDNA that came from T cells, B-cell-depleted T cells, or PBMCs.

CDR1 MNHEY and CDR2 SVGAGI come from the germline V gene. The CDR3 contains 14 residues. Trimming cost V 10 bases and J 1 base, with 17 bases left between them. Under the authors' procedure: Amplification of reference gene primers was used by the study to estimate nucleated cell counts. Assay used: immunoSEQ multiplex PCR; TCRdb lists only in-frame clones, some missing. V, J and clone size are those of that table, while D and trimming were read from the DNA. The sample records a few hundred thousand clones, approximately 90% being singletons. The TCR was taken from a woman in her forties or fifties with COVID-19, enrolled during active disease. The J gene is TRBJ2-7, the V gene TRBV6-5; D may be TRBD2 (6 bases). The sample taken for sequencing was peripheral blood. CDR3 nucleotide sequence: TGTGCCACTTCTGGGGGGATCGGGTCCTACGAGCAGTACTTC. Translating gives CATSGGIGSYEQYF.